This passage covers 17 T cell receptor beta chains from one sample sequenced in a study of control samples from healthy donors and cancer patients. The repertoire was sequenced with immunoSEQ multiplex PCR; TCRdb's copy has only in-frame clones and lacks some. In the table there are approximately 150,000 clones, just over 85% of which are singletons. The specimen was blood. Receptors originate from a man between 18 and 35 years old in good health.

V is TRBV6-6 and J is TRBJ1-1; D uncertain. V lost 5 bases, J lost 7 bases, and 8 bases lay in between. Germline V gene sequence: CDR1 MNHNY, CDR2 SVGAGI (reference sequence). CDR3 size: 11 residues. As DNA, the CDR3 is TGTGCCAGCAGTCTAGACGGTGAAGCTTTCTTT. The encoded protein is CASSLDGEAFF.

J is TRBJ2-3 and V is TRBV5-1; 9 bases are a match to TRBD1. The CDR3 is 15 amino acids. V lost 4 bases to trimming and J lost 2 bases; unmatched junction nucleotides: 5. Germline-derived CDR1 and CDR2 are SGHRS and YFSETQ. In DNA form, the CDR3 reads TGCGCCAGCAGCGCGGGACAGGGATCCACAGATACGCAGTATTTT. Translated: CASSAGQGSTDTQYF.

The V gene is TRBV7-9, the J gene TRBJ2-7; 12 bases align to TRBD2. The length of the CDR3 is 19 residues. Germline assignment: CDR1 SEHNR and CDR2 FQNEAQ (reference sequence). The V gene end was trimmed by 1 base and the J gene end by 4 bases; junction bases not matched to a gene: 14. CDR3 residues: CASSLGGRTSGDASYEQYF. The CDR3, as DNA: TGTGCCAGCAGCTTAGGGGGGAGGACTAGCGGGGATGCCTCATACGAGCAGTACTTC.

J is TRBJ2-5 and V is TRBV28; D might be TRBD2 (6 bases). Germline V CDR1 and CDR2: MDHEN, SYDVKM. The V end lost 6 bases, the J end lost 7 bases, and 9 bases lay between the germline ends. This CDR3 contains 11 residues. This chain's CDR3 is CASSLGGTQYF. CDR3 nucleotides: TGTGCCAGCAGCCTGGGGGGGACCCAGTACTTC.

CDR3 nucleotides: TGTGCCAGTAGTAAGGCCGGCAACTATGGCTACACCTTC. Its translation is CASSKAGNYGYTF. The gene calls are TRBV19 and TRBJ1-2, with no clear D. The CDR3 consists of 13 residues. V was pared by 4 bases and J by 2 bases, with 8 bases between. CDR1 is LNHDA, CDR2 SQIVND, per germline (reference sequence).

The gene calls are TRBV2 and TRBJ1-1, with unresolved D. The CDR3 consists of 15 residues. Trimming shortened V by 2 bases and J by 1 base, and 11 bases separated the two germline ends. Germline CDR1 reads SNHLY; CDR2 reads FYNNEI. CDR3 nucleotide sequence: TGTGCCAGCAGTGAATTTTTACGGGAGAACACTGAAGCTTTCTTT. Translated, it gives CASSEFLRENTEAFF.

This clone came up many times. This chain joins TRBV6-5 and TRBJ2-7, with D tentatively TRBD2 (6 bases). Between the trimmed V and J ends, which lost 2 bases and 4 bases, there was a span of 9 bases. The CDR3 extends over 13 amino acids. Germline loops: CDR1 MNHEY, CDR2 SVGAGI. CDR3 sequence reads: CASSYRRDYEQYF. The CDR3 region has the DNA TGTGCCAGCAGTTACAGGAGGGATTACGAGCAGTACTTC.

The rearrangement links TRBV7-9 to TRBJ2-2, with D tentatively TRBD1 (5 bases). Trimming left V 8 bases short and J 6 bases short, with 10 bases between. The CDR3 length is 12 residues. Germline V CDR1 and CDR2: SEHNR, FQNEAQ (reference sequence). CDR3 nucleotides: TGTGCCAGCGCTCAGGGCTCCGGGGAGCTGTTTTTT. This sequence encodes CASAQGSGELFF.

The chain uses TRBV20-1 and TRBJ2-7, with D perhaps TRBD2 (5 bases). V was cut by 7 bases and J by 4 bases, with 11 bases left in between. CDR3 length equals 11 residues. Per germline, CDR1 DFQATT and CDR2 SNEGSKA (reference sequence). As DNA, the CDR3 is TGCAGTGGCTCAAGGGAGTACGAGCAGTACTTC. This sequence encodes CSGSREYEQYF.

The V call is TRBV15, the J call TRBJ1-2; D may be TRBD1 (5 bases). Trimming removed 3 bases from V and 8 bases from J, with 19 bases in between. Germline assignment: CDR1 LNHNV and CDR2 YYDKDF (reference sequence). The CDR3 spans 15 residues. The CDR3 sequence: CATSSPNGRGDGYTF. Here the CDR3 DNA reads TGTGCCACCAGCAGTCCTAATGGGCGGGGGGACGGCTACACCTTC.

This clone was found a few times. The rearrangement links TRBV27 to TRBJ1-5; D is perhaps TRBD1 (5 bases). CDR1 and CDR2 (germline): MNHEY, SMNVEV (reference sequence). V was cut by 7 bases and J by 0 bases, with 10 bases left in between. The CDR3 loop spans 14 amino acids. The CDR3 loop reads CASKQDYSNQPQHF. CDR3 coding DNA: TGTGCCAGCAAACAGGATTATAGCAATCAGCCCCAGCATTTT.

The gene calls are TRBV6-5 and TRBJ2-1; TRBD1 aligns across 10 bases. The V gene's germline CDR1 is MNHEY and CDR2 SVGAGI. The ends lost 3 bases at V and 3 bases at J; junction bases unmatched: 5. The CDR3 spans 16 residues. The CDR3 sequence: CASSYLTGGGYNEQFF. In DNA, the CDR3 is TGTGCCAGCAGTTATCTGACAGGGGGCGGCTACAATGAGCAGTTCTTC.

This chain uses TRBV6-6 with TRBJ2-7; 8 bases line up with TRBD2. The germline V gene encodes CDR1 MNHNY and CDR2 SVGAGI (reference sequence). Trimming took 2 bases from V and 5 from J; bases not matched to a gene: 8. The CDR3 contains 15 residues. In DNA, the CDR3 is TGTGCCAGCAGTTACGGGCCGGGGGGGCAGCACGAGCAGTACTTC. It specifies CASSYGPGGQHEQYF.

This rearrangement joins TRBV4-2 to TRBJ2-3, with 8 bases fitting TRBD2. V lost 5 bases to trimming and J lost 1 base; unmatched junction nucleotides: 2. The CDR3 consists of 14 residues. Germline values: CDR1 LGHNA, CDR2 YNFKEQ. The CDR3 DNA is TGTGCCAGCAGCTCAGCGGGGGGCACAGATACGCAGTATTTT. Amino acids: CASSSAGGTDTQYF.

The chain recombines TRBV5-6 with TRBJ2-4; 7 bases align to TRBD2. The V gene's germline CDR1 is SGHDT and CDR2 YYEEEE. The junction had 10 bases not matched to a gene; V was cut back by 3 bases and J by 1 base. CDR3 size: 17 residues. CDR3 in amino acids: CASSSEGAGLAKNIQYF. CDR3 nucleotide sequence: TGTGCCAGCAGCTCCGAGGGAGCGGGGCTGGCCAAAAACATTCAGTACTTC.

V usage is TRBV30 and J usage is TRBJ1-1; 11 nucleotides line up with TRBD1. The CDR3 has 15 amino acids. Germline CDR1 is GTSNPN and CDR2 is SVGIG (reference sequence). V was clipped by 5 bases and J by 5 bases; unmatched bases: 10. The CDR3 DNA is TGTGCCTGGCACCGGGACAGGGGGATTCTGACTGAAGCTTTCTTT. Amino acids: CAWHRDRGILTEAFF.

The chain joins TRBV29-1 to TRBJ1-2, with a tentative D call TRBD1 (5 bases). The CDR3 spans 14 residues. Deletions cut 0 bases from V and 2 bases from J, with 10 bases between. Germline assignment: CDR1 SQVTM and CDR2 ANQGSEA. CDR3 protein: CSVEDRYRNYGYTF. CDR3 sequence (DNA): TGCAGCGTTGAAGATAGATACAGGAACTATGGCTACACCTTC.